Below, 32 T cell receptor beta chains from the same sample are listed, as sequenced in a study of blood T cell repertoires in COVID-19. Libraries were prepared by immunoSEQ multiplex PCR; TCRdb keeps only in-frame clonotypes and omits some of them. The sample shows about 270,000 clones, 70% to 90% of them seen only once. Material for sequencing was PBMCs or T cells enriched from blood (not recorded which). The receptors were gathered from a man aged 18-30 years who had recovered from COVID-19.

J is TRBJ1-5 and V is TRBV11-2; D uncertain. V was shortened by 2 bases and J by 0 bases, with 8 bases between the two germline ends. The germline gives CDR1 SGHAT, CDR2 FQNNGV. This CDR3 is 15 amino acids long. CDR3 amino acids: CASSLRGYSNQPQHF. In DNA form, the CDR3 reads TGTGCCAGCAGCTTACGGGGTTATAGCAATCAGCCCCAGCATTTT.

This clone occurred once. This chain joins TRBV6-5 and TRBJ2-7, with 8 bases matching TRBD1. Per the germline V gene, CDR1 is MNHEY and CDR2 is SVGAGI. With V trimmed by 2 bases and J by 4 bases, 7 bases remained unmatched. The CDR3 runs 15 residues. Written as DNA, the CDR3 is TGTGCCAGCAGTTACCACGGACAGGGTAGTTACGAGCAGTACTTC. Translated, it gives CASSYHGQGSYEQYF.

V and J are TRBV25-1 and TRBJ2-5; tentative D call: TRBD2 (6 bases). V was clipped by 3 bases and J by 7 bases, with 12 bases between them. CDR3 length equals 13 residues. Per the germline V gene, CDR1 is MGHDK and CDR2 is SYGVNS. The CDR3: CASSDPRRGTQYF. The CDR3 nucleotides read TGTGCCAGCAGTGATCCCAGGCGGGGGACCCAGTACTTC.

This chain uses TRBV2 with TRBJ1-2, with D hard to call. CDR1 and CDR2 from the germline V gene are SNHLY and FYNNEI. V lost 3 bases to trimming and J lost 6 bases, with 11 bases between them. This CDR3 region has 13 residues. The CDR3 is CASSEWADDGYTF. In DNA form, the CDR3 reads TGTGCCAGCAGTGAGTGGGCAGACGATGGCTACACCTTC.

CDR3 in amino acids: CASSLGTPGEQFF. The CDR3 DNA reads TGTGCCAGCAGCTTAGGAACTCCCGGTGAGCAGTTCTTC. The chain combines TRBV7-9 with TRBJ2-1; D remains ambiguous. This CDR3 comprises 13 residues. The germline V gene has CDR1 SEHNR and CDR2 FQNEAQ (reference sequence). The V end was cut by 1 base, the J end by 9 bases, with 10 bases between.

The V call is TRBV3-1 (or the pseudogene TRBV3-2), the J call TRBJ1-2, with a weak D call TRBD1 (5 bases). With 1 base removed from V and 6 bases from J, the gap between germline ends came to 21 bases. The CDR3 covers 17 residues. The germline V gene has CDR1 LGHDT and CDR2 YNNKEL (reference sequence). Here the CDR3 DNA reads TGTGCCAGCAGCCAAGGTCAGGGTCGGACCATTATTAATGGCTACACCTTC. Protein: CASSQGQGRTIINGYTF.

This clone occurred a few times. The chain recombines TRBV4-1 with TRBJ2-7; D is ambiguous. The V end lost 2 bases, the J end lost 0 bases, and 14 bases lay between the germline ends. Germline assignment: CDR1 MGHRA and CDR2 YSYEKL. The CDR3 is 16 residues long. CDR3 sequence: CASSQSFFASSYEQYF. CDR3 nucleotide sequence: TGCGCCAGCAGCCAAAGCTTTTTTGCAAGCTCCTACGAGCAGTACTTC.

CDR3: CASSQEAGNTIYF. The CDR3 DNA is TGTGCCAGCAGCCAAGAAGCAGGAAACACCATATATTTT. This chain joins TRBV14 and TRBJ1-3; no reliable D call. The germline V gene has CDR1 SGHDN and CDR2 FVKESK. V lost 0 bases and J 4 bases, leaving 4 bases between the germline ends. CDR3 length: 13 residues.

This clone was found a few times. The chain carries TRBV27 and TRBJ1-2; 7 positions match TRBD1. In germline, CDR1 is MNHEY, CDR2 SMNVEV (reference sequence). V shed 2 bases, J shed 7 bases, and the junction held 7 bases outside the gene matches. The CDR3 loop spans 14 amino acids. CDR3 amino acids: CASSLDRVGGGYTF. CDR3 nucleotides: TGTGCCAGCAGTTTAGACAGGGTCGGGGGTGGCTACACCTTC.

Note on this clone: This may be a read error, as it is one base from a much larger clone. Written as DNA, the CDR3 is TGTGCCAGCAGCTTAAACAACGGGGAGCTGTTTTTT. Translating gives CASSLNNGELFF. This chain joins TRBV7-9 and TRBJ2-2, with D unresolved. The CDR3 covers 12 residues. Per the germline V gene, CDR1 is SEHNR and CDR2 is FQNEAQ (reference sequence).

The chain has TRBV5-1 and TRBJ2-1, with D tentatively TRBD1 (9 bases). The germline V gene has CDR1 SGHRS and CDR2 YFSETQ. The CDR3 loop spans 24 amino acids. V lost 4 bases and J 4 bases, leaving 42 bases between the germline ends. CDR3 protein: CASSQPQRSRRTGDLREAYNEQFF. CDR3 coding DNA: TGCGCCAGCAGCCAGCCCCAAAGGTCCCGCCGGACAGGGGATTTGCGGGAGGCATACAATGAGCAGTTCTTC.

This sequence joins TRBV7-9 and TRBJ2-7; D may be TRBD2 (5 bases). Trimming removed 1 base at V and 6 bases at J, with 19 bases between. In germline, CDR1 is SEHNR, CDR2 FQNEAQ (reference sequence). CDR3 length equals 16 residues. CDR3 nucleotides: TGTGCCAGCAGCTTAGGTCTCGGGATAGACCTTTCCGAGCAGTACTTC. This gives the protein CASSLGLGIDLSEQYF.

CDR3 DNA sequence: TGTGCCAGCAGCGCGGGACTAGCGCCCGCCAATGAGCAGTTCTTC. Protein product: CASSAGLAPANEQFF. This chain joins TRBV11-2 and TRBJ2-1; TRBD2 aligns across 10 bases. J gave up 6 bases and V 5 bases, and 7 bases lay outside the gene matches. In germline, CDR1 is SGHAT, CDR2 FQNNGV. The length of the CDR3 is 15 residues.

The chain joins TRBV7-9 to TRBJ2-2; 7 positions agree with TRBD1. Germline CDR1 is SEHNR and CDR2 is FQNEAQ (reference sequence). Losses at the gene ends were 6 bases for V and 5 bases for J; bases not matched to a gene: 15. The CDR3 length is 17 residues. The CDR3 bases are TGTGCCAGCAGGAGCCGGAAAACAGGGGTGAAGACCGGGGAGCTGTTTTTT. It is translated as CASRSRKTGVKTGELFF.

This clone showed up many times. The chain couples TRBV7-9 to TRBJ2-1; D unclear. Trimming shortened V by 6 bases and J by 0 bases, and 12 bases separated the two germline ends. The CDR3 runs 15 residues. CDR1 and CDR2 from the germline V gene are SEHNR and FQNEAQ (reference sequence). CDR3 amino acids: CASRPSESSYNEQFF. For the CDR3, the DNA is TGTGCCAGCAGGCCGAGCGAGAGCTCCTACAATGAGCAGTTCTTC.

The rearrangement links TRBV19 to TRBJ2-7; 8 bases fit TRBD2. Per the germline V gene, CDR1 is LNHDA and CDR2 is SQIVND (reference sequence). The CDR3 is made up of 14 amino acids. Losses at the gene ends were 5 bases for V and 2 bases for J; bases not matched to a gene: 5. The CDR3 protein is CASSPAGGPYEQYF. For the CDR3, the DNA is TGTGCCAGTAGTCCGGCGGGAGGCCCCTACGAGCAGTACTTC. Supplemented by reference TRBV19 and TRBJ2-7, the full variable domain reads DGGITQSPKYLFRKEGQNVTLSCEQNLNHDAMYWYRQDPGQGLRLIYYSQIVNDFQKGDIAEGYSVSREKKESFPLTVTSAQKNPTAFYLCASSPAGGPYEQYFGPGTRLTVT.

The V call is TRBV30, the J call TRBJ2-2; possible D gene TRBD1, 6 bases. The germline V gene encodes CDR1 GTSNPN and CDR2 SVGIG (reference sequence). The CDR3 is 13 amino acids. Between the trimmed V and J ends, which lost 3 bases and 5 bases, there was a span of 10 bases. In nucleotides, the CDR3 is TGTGCCTGGAGATCACAGGGTACCGGGGAGCTGTTTTTT. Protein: CAWRSQGTGELFF.

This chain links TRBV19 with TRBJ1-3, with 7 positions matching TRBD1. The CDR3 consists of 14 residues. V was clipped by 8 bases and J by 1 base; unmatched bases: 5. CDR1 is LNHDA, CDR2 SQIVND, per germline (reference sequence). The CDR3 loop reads CASRRQGSGNTIYF. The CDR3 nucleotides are TGTGCCAGTCGTCGACAGGGATCTGGAAACACCATATATTTT. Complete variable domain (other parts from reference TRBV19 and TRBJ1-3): DGGITQSPKYLFRKEGQNVTLSCEQNLNHDAMYWYRQDPGQGLRLIYYSQIVNDFQKGDIAEGYSVSREKKESFPLTVTSAQKNPTAFYLCASRRQGSGNTIYFGEGSWLTVV.

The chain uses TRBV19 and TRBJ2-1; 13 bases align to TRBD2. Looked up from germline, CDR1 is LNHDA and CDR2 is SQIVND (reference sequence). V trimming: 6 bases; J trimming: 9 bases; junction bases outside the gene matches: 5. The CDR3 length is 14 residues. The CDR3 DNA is TGTGCCAGTAGCAGGACTAGCGGGAGTTTTGAGCAGTTCTTC. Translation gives CASSRTSGSFEQFF.

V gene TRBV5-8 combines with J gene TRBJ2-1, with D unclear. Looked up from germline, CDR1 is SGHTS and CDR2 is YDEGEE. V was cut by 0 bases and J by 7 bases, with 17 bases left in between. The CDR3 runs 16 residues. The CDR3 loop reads CASSLDGQVFRNEQFF. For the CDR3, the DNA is TGTGCCAGCAGCTTGGATGGCCAGGTTTTTAGGAATGAGCAGTTCTTC.

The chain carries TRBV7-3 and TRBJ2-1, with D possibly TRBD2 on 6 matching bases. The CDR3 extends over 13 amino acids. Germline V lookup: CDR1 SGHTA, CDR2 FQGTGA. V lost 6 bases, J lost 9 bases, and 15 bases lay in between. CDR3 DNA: TGTGCCAGCAGTCTCAGGGAGGCGAGTGAGCAGTTCTTC. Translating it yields CASSLREASEQFF.

The CDR3 DNA is TGTGCCAGTAGTATTCTAACCTCAGGGGGCGCCTGGTATGGCTACACCTTC. It translates to CASSILTSGGAWYGYTF. The chain employs TRBV19 and TRBJ1-2; TRBD1 agrees at 8 bases. The V gene's germline CDR1 is LNHDA and CDR2 SQIVND (reference sequence). The CDR3 covers 17 residues. V trimming: 3 bases; J trimming: 5 bases; junction bases outside the gene matches: 14.

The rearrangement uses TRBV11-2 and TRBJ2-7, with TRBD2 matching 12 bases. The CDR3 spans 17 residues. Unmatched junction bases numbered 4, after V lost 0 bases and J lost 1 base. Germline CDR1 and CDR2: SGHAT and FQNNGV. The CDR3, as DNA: TGTGCCAGCAGCTTAGAGGCCGGACTAGCGGGATCCTACGAGCAGTACTTC. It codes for CASSLEAGLAGSYEQYF.

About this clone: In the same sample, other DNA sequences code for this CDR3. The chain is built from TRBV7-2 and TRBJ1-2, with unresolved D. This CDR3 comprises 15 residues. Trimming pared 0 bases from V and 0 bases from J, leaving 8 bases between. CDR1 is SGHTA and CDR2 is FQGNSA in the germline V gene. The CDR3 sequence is CASSLAGRANYGYTF. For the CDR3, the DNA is TGTGCCAGCAGCTTAGCGGGGAGAGCTAACTATGGCTACACCTTC. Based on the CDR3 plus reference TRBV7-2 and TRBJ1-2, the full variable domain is GAGVSQSPSNKVTEKGKDVELRCDPISGHTALYWYRQSLGQGLEFLIYFQGNSAPDKSGLPSDRFSAERTGGSVSTLTIQRTQQEDSAVYLCASSLAGRANYGYTFGSGTRLTVV.

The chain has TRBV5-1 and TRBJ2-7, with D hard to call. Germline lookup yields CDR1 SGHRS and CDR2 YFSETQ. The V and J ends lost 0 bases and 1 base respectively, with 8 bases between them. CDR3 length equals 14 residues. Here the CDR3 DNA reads TGCGCCAGCAGCTTGGATCCAGGATCCTACGAGCAGTACTTC. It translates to CASSLDPGSYEQYF. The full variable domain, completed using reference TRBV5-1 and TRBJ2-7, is KAGVTQTPRYLIKTRGQQVTLSCSPISGHRSVSWYQQTPGQGLQFLFEYFSETQRNKGNFPGRFSGRQFSNSRSEMNVSTLELGDSALYLCASSLDPGSYEQYFGPGTRLTVT.

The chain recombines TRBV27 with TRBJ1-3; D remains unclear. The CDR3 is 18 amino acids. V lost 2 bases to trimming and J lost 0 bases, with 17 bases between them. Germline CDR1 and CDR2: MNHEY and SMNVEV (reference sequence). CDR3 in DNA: TGTGCCAGCAGTTTAAAACTTCCAGCGGTAAGCTCTGGAAACACCATATATTTT. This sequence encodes CASSLKLPAVSSGNTIYF.

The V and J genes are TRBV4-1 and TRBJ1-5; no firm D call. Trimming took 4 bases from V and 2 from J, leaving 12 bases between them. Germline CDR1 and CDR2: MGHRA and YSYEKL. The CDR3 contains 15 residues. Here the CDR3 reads CASSRTRIGNQPQHF. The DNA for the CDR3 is TGCGCCAGCAGCCGCACGAGGATCGGCAATCAGCCCCAGCATTTT.

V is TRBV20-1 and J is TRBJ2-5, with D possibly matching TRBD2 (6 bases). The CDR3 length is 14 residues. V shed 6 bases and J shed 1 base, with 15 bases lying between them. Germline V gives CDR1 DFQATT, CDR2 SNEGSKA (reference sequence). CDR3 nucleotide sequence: TGCAGTGCCAGTACCCTAGCGATCCAAGAGACCCAGTACTTC. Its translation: CSASTLAIQETQYF.

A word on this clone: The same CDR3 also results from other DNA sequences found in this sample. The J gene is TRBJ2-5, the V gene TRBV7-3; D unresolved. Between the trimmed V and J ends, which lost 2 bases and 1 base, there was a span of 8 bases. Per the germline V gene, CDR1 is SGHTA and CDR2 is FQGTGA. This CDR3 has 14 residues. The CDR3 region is CASSLGGSQETQYF. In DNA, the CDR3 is TGTGCCAGCAGCTTAGGCGGCAGCCAAGAGACCCAGTACTTC. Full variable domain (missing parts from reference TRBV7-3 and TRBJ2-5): GAGVSQTPSNKVTEKGKYVELRCDPISGHTALYWYRQSLGQGPEFLIYFQGTGAADDSGLPNDRFFAVRPEGSVSTLKIQRTERGDSAVYLCASSLGGSQETQYFGPGTRLLVL.

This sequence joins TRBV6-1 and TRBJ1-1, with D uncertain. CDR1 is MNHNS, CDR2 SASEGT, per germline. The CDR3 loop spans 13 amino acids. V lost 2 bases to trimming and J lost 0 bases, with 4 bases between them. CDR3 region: CASSEFMNTEAFF. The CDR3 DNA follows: TGTGCCAGCAGTGAATTTATGAACACTGAAGCTTTCTTT.

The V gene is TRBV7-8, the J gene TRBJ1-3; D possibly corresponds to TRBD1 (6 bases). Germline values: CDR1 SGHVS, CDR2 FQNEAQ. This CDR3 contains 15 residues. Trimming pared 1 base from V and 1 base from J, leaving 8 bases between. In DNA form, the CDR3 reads TGTGCCAGCAGCTTAGACAGGGAATCTGGAAACACCATATATTTT. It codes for CASSLDRESGNTIYF.

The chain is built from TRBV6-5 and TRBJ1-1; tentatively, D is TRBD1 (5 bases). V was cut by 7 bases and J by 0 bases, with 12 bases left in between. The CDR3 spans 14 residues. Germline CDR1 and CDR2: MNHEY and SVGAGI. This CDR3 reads CASKYGGMNTEAFF. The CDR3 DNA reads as TGTGCCAGCAAATATGGGGGGATGAACACTGAAGCTTTCTTT.